The rows below give T cell receptor beta chains drawn from one sample of a study of shared clonotypes between healthy human individuals. Measured with immunoSEQ multiplex PCR; TCRdb has only the in-frame clones, and not every one. The repertoire holds about 2.1 million clones, with around 93% as singletons. Material for sequencing was naive CD8+ T cells from PBMCs. All receptors come from a man aged 18 to 29 in good health. Some clones in this sample may be carry-over from other donors' samples. Each CDR3 is given with its conserved first and last residue. Each record gives: V gene, clone size, CDR3 protein. The size field is filled for only some rows; it gives once, few, many or a size class.

v_call: TRBV28; clone_size: NA; cdr3_aa: CASKMLRDTNQPQHF
v_call: TRBV2; clone_size: few; cdr3_aa: CASSEAEGSGYGYTF
v_call: TRBV29-1; clone_size: NA; cdr3_aa: CSVLKRDTQYF
v_call: TRBV9; clone_size: once; cdr3_aa: CASSSHSGDTQYF
v_call: TRBV4-2; clone_size: once; cdr3_aa: CASSQAPPGSEGPQTQYF
v_call: TRBV15; clone_size: NA; cdr3_aa: CATSRARSSGYTF
v_call: TRBV15; clone_size: NA; cdr3_aa: CASRPALGEQYF
v_call: TRBV7-9; clone_size: NA; cdr3_aa: CASSLERTGELFF
v_call: TRBV5-1; clone_size: NA; cdr3_aa: CASSLGQDGNEQYF
v_call: TRBV7-6; clone_size: NA; cdr3_aa: CASSSPGAVGEQFF
v_call: TRBV7-9; clone_size: NA; cdr3_aa: CASSSGPGQHYGYTF
v_call: TRBV5-6; clone_size: NA; cdr3_aa: CASNTGGGTYNEQFF
v_call: TRBV27; clone_size: NA; cdr3_aa: CASSGTGLSNQPQHF
v_call: TRBV4-1; clone_size: NA; cdr3_aa: CASSRGGPSYEQYF
v_call: TRBV28; clone_size: NA; cdr3_aa: CATAEGLAEWYEQFF
v_call: TRBV28; clone_size: NA; cdr3_aa: CASSFKRGGLGDEQFF
v_call: TRBV28; clone_size: NA; cdr3_aa: CASSFQRKLYTDTQYF
v_call: TRBV4-1; clone_size: NA; cdr3_aa: CASSQLGGMGETDTQYF
v_call: TRBV28; clone_size: NA; cdr3_aa: CASSFMGQAYNEQFF
v_call: TRBV4-3; clone_size: NA; cdr3_aa: CASSQSGASGNTIYF
v_call: TRBV7-2; clone_size: NA; cdr3_aa: CASSSPYRGRGEGYTF
v_call: TRBV7-9; clone_size: NA; cdr3_aa: CASSFPPGTGDGYTF
v_call: TRBV6-1; clone_size: NA; cdr3_aa: CASSELGVSYEQYF
v_call: TRBV5-4; clone_size: NA; cdr3_aa: CASSGTPSSYEQYF
v_call: TRBV28; clone_size: NA; cdr3_aa: CASSLWQGEAFF
v_call: TRBV7-9; clone_size: once; cdr3_aa: CASSSGQASSYNSPLHF
v_call: TRBV7-2; clone_size: NA; cdr3_aa: CASGGAGGLDTQYF
v_call: TRBV19; clone_size: NA; cdr3_aa: CASSITLGAILGNTIYF
v_call: TRBV7-9; clone_size: NA; cdr3_aa: CASSGPGVGETQYF
v_call: TRBV18; clone_size: NA; cdr3_aa: CASSPSSGLIYEQYF
v_call: TRBV7-9; clone_size: once; cdr3_aa: CASSSADPTSRNYEQYF
v_call: TRBV28; clone_size: NA; cdr3_aa: CASSFIQGAWETQYF
v_call: TRBV5-1; clone_size: NA; cdr3_aa: CASSADPRDRGMDEQFF
v_call: TRBV21-1; clone_size: NA; cdr3_aa: CASSKGGLALTYEQYF
v_call: TRBV5-5; clone_size: NA; cdr3_aa: CASSVGTSGNNEQFF
v_call: TRBV13; clone_size: NA; cdr3_aa: CASSSGQGVPDTQYF
v_call: TRBV13; clone_size: NA; cdr3_aa: CASSLADLGSYNEQFF
v_call: TRBV21-1; clone_size: NA; cdr3_aa: CASSKNQEGNQPQHF
v_call: TRBV10-2; clone_size: NA; cdr3_aa: CASSESGTGVNTEAFF
v_call: TRBV7-6; clone_size: NA; cdr3_aa: CASSLAAGGSGANVLTF
v_call: TRBV13; clone_size: NA; cdr3_aa: CASSSGDSTHGSNNEQFF
v_call: TRBV5-1; clone_size: NA; cdr3_aa: CASSLGGPRTDTQYF
v_call: TRBV29-1; clone_size: NA; cdr3_aa: CSVDARYNEQFF
v_call: TRBV7-2; clone_size: NA; cdr3_aa: CASSLISSNEQFF
v_call: TRBV13; clone_size: once; cdr3_aa: CASSLGVRETQYF
v_call: TRBV30; clone_size: NA; cdr3_aa: CAWSVLNRERSGYTF
v_call: TRBV27; clone_size: NA; cdr3_aa: CASSPTPTGKETQYF
v_call: TRBV9; clone_size: NA; cdr3_aa: CASSLTSGGPQGYNEQFF
v_call: TRBV2; clone_size: NA; cdr3_aa: CASSEAISYEQYF
v_call: TRBV6-6; clone_size: NA; cdr3_aa: CASSQGLNEQFF
v_call: TRBV11-2; clone_size: NA; cdr3_aa: CASSLGLADLTDTQYF
v_call: TRBV27; clone_size: NA; cdr3_aa: CASRLLNYNEQFF
v_call: TRBV7-8; clone_size: NA; cdr3_aa: CASSLEVLGGRGKLTYEQYF
v_call: TRBV19; clone_size: NA; cdr3_aa: CASTGTGYGYTF
v_call: TRBV7-9; clone_size: NA; cdr3_aa: CASSFPGSYEQYF
v_call: TRBV30; clone_size: NA; cdr3_aa: CAWSVGQIYEQYF
v_call: TRBV27; clone_size: NA; cdr3_aa: CASSLESGYVVDTQYF
v_call: TRBV5-1; clone_size: NA; cdr3_aa: CASSPGRDIGTYEQYF
v_call: TRBV2; clone_size: NA; cdr3_aa: CASILRGGHTDTQYF